This T cell receptor beta chain was retrieved from a study of blood T cell repertoires in COVID-19. Study-level information: Nucleic acid was either cDNA or gDNA, and it came from T cells, B-cell-depleted T cells, or PBMCs.

Seattle participants joined during active infection and were tracked over time. CDR1 and CDR2 (germline): SGHAT, FQNNGV. Trimming took 5 bases from V and 11 from J, leaving 14 bases between them. This CDR3 contains 12 residues. Here immunoSEQ multiplex PCR was the method, and the copy in TCRdb shows in-frame clones only, minus some. The table includes roughly 200,000 clones, roughly nine tenths detected once. The genes are TRBV11-2 and TRBJ2-3; D may be TRBD2 (7 bases). The sequenced sample was peripheral blood. This receptor was obtained from a woman aged 45-65 years with COVID-19, enrolled during active disease. CDR3 sequence (DNA): TGTGCCAGCAGCCCGCTCGGGGGGCGGCAGTATTTT. Translation: CASSPLGGRQYF.